The 18 T cell receptor beta chains below all came from one sample that was sequenced in a study of blood T cell repertoires in COVID-19. Libraries were prepared by immunoSEQ multiplex PCR; TCRdb keeps only in-frame clonotypes and omits some of them. The table lists about 80,000 clones, 80% to 85% of them singletons, with about 35% in the top ten. The sample was peripheral blood. Every receptor here comes from a woman in her seventies with acute or convalescent COVID-19.

The chain couples TRBV5-4 to TRBJ2-2; TRBD2 is a possible D gene (7 bases). CDR3 size: 16 residues. V shed 4 bases and J shed 5 bases, with 18 bases lying between them. The germline V gene encodes CDR1 SGHNT and CDR2 YYREEE (reference sequence). The CDR3 bases are TGTGCCAGCAGCGGGGGGGGCCGGAAGTCGACCGGGGAGCTGTTTTTT. It specifies CASSGGGRKSTGELFF.

This clone was observed a single time. The chain employs TRBV13 and TRBJ2-3; 9 nucleotides line up with TRBD2. The CDR3 length is 16 residues. Germline CDR1 PRHDT, CDR2 FYEKMQ (reference sequence). The V gene end was trimmed by 2 bases and the J gene end by 1 base; junction bases not matched to a gene: 4. The CDR3 loop is CASSLKGGRGTDTQYF. DNA of the CDR3: TGTGCCAGCAGCTTAAAGGGCGGGAGGGGCACAGATACGCAGTATTTT.

This chain joins TRBV5-5 and TRBJ1-2, with TRBD1 as a possible D gene (6 bases). The CDR3 length is 13 residues. The V end was cut by 0 bases, the J end by 7 bases, with 10 bases between. Germline V gives CDR1 SGHKS, CDR2 YYEKEE (reference sequence). This CDR3 is CASSLAGALGYTF. CDR3 nucleotide sequence: TGTGCCAGCAGCTTGGCAGGGGCGCTTGGCTACACCTTC.

This clone was seen a handful of times. V is TRBV19 and J is TRBJ2-7; the match to TRBD2 covers 8 bases. J was trimmed by 9 bases and V by 4 bases; bases with no gene match: 11. Germline V CDR1 and CDR2: LNHDA, SQIVND (reference sequence). CDR3 size: 14 residues. The DNA of the CDR3 is TGTGCCAGTAGTACCTCGAGTAGCGGGAATGCGCAGTACTTC. Encoded protein: CASSTSSSGNAQYF.

This chain joins TRBV19 and TRBJ2-1, with 7 nucleotides matching TRBD2. Per germline, CDR1 LNHDA and CDR2 SQIVND (reference sequence). V trimming: 3 bases; J trimming: 9 bases; junction bases outside the gene matches: 11. This CDR3 spans 15 amino acids. Here the CDR3 DNA reads TGTGCCAGTAGTATCGTTGGACTAGGGGACGGTGAGCAGTTCTTC. Translation gives CASSIVGLGDGEQFF.

The chain recombines TRBV6-5 with TRBJ1-4; D call uncertain. V was cut by 7 bases and J by 5 bases, with 5 bases left in between. There are 11 residues in the CDR3. From germline, CDR1 is MNHEY and CDR2 SVGAGI. CDR3 region: CASTRNEKLFF. The CDR3 region has the DNA TGTGCCAGCACGCGGAATGAAAAACTGTTTTTT.

V gene TRBV18 combines with J gene TRBJ2-5, with 11 positions matching TRBD1. CDR3 length: 16 residues. Germline values: CDR1 KGHSH, CDR2 LQKENI. The V segment lost 0 bases and the J segment 4 bases; nucleotides outside the gene matches: 4. CDR3 nucleotides: TGTGCCAGCTCACCACCAAGGACAGGGGGCTCAGAGACCCAGTACTTC. As protein: CASSPPRTGGSETQYF. Filled out from reference TRBV18 and TRBJ2-5, the complete variable domain reads NAGVMQNPRHLVRRRGQEARLRCSPMKGHSHVYWYRQLPEEGLKFMVYLQKENIIDESGMPKERFSAEFPKEGPSILRIQQVVRGDSAAYFCASSPPRTGGSETQYFGPGTRLLVL.

The CDR3 nucleotides read TGTGCCAGCTCCTCAACTAGCGGGAGGGCCCGTGAGCAGTTCTTC. Protein product: CASSSTSGRAREQFF. The chain joins TRBV6-5 to TRBJ2-1; 13 nucleotides agree with TRBD2. This CDR3 spans 15 amino acids. V lost 8 bases and J lost 9; bases outside the gene matches: 10. CDR1 and CDR2 from the germline V gene are MNHEY and SVGAGI.

This chain connects TRBV28 to TRBJ1-6, with D possibly being TRBD1 (6 bases). This CDR3 contains 16 residues. Trimming removed 5 bases at V and 0 bases at J, with 11 bases between. CDR1 MDHEN and CDR2 SYDVKM come from the germline V gene. The CDR3 reads CASSSDRFSYNSPLHF. In nucleotides, the CDR3 is TGTGCCAGCAGTAGCGACAGGTTCTCCTATAATTCACCCCTCCACTTT.

The chain has TRBV6-5 and TRBJ1-1, with D unclear. Trimming stripped 0 bases from V and 3 bases from J, with 8 bases between. This CDR3 comprises 14 residues. Germline V gene data show CDR1 as MNHEY and CDR2 as SVGAGI. CDR3 region: CASSYSREYTEAFF. DNA for the CDR3: TGTGCCAGCAGTTACTCTCGGGAATACACTGAAGCTTTCTTT.

The genes are TRBV5-1 and TRBJ1-1; D possibly corresponds to TRBD1 (5 bases). The V end was cut by 4 bases, the J end by 1 base, with 8 bases between. The CDR3 spans 13 residues. Germline CDR1 reads SGHRS; CDR2 reads YFSETQ. Written as DNA, the CDR3 is TGCGCCAGCAGCCTTCAGGGGAACACTGAAGCTTTCTTT. Encoded protein: CASSLQGNTEAFF.

The chain uses TRBV30 and TRBJ2-3, with 9 bases lining up with TRBD1. Germline CDR1 and CDR2: GTSNPN and SVGIG (reference sequence). CDR3 size: 15 residues. J was trimmed by 1 base and V by 2 bases; bases with no gene match: 4. CDR3 bases: TGTGCCTGGAGTCGGACAGGGGCCGGCACAGATACGCAGTATTTT. This gives the protein CAWSRTGAGTDTQYF.

The J gene is TRBJ2-1, the V gene TRBV2; D might be TRBD2 (6 bases). The germline V and J ends were trimmed by 8 bases and 5 bases, with 25 bases remaining between them. Germline values: CDR1 SNHLY, CDR2 FYNNEI. The CDR3 contains 17 residues. The CDR3 protein is CASGDGRLDGLNNEQFF. The CDR3, as DNA: TGTGCCAGCGGGGACGGTCGACTAGACGGGCTTAACAATGAGCAGTTCTTC.

The genes are TRBV6-6 and TRBJ2-2, with 12 nucleotides matching TRBD2. The CDR3 is made up of 15 amino acids. In germline, CDR1 is MNHNY, CDR2 SVGAGI (reference sequence). V was clipped by 5 bases and J by 6 bases; unmatched bases: 4. The CDR3 DNA reads as TGTGCCAGCAGTGCTAGCGGGAGGGCCGCCGGGGAGCTGTTTTTT. Translated: CASSASGRAAGELFF.

The chain uses TRBV4-1 and TRBJ2-7, with 8 bases lining up with TRBD1. The V gene's germline CDR1 is MGHRA and CDR2 YSYEKL. This CDR3 comprises 16 residues. The ends lost 3 bases at V and 0 bases at J; junction bases unmatched: 7. The CDR3: CASSHTGQDRSYEQYF. The CDR3 nucleotides read TGCGCCAGCAGCCACACGGGACAGGACCGCTCCTACGAGCAGTACTTC.

The chain couples TRBV7-2 to TRBJ1-2, with D unresolved. This CDR3 is built from 15 residues. The ends were cut back, 2 bases at V and 8 bases at J, with 18 bases in the middle. Germline-derived CDR1 and CDR2 are SGHTA and FQGNSA. CDR3 sequence (DNA): TGTGCCAGCAGCTTAAGGTCGTACCTATCGGGGGGCTACACCTTC. This gives the protein CASSLRSYLSGGYTF.

The rearrangement uses TRBV11-2 and TRBJ2-1; 8 bases map to TRBD2. The germline CDR1 and CDR2 sequences are SGHAT and FQNNGV. This CDR3 comprises 15 residues. With 2 bases clipped from V and 5 bases from J, the junction kept 5 bases outside the gene matches. CDR3 sequence reads: CASSLFGGVNNEQFF. The CDR3 DNA is TGTGCCAGCAGCTTATTCGGGGGGGTGAACAATGAGCAGTTCTTC.

The rearrangement links TRBV3-1 (or the pseudogene TRBV3-2) to TRBJ1-2, with 9 bases identical to TRBD1. Germline CDR1 LGHDT, CDR2 YNNKEL (reference sequence). The trim removed 4 bases at V and 6 bases at J, leaving 12 bases unmatched. The CDR3 runs to 16 residues. CDR3 protein: CASSPLFTDRGNGYTF. DNA of the CDR3: TGTGCCAGCAGCCCCCTCTTTACGGACAGGGGCAATGGCTACACCTTC.